This T cell receptor beta chain was identified in a study of cytomegalovirus exposure and HLA in healthy donors (dated by TCRdb to the late 2010s). Context from the whole study: An earlier analysis of roughly 500 of the donors reported 250 to 300 Gb of sequence data and 117 million unique TCR beta sequences obtained from some 200 million T cells. Rather than using new phenotypic data, the later analysis identified candidate immune exposures from TCR beta sequences and from how often those sequences occurred across donors. Among 300 to 450 genotyped donors of the cohort, an average of approximately 230,000 unique TCR beta nucleotide sequences were sequenced per donor, approximately 20% of them non-productive. In a later analysis, previously published TCR beta repertoires from hundreds of donors were re-analyzed and high-resolution HLA genotyping was added so that TCR occurrence patterns could be studied. Typing coverage varied by locus: about 629-630 donors for A, B, C, DRB1 and DQB1; more than 500 for DQA1; around 610 for DPA1; some 470 for DPB1. To decide whether each TCR beta V gene segment behaved as functional or pseudogenic, an earlier analysis of fewer than 750 of the donors relied on high-throughput TCR beta sequencing. Donor age, sex, ethnicity and CMV serostatus were compiled together with the repertoire data. The study was designed to test whether signatures of past pathogen exposure could be identified by cataloging public T cell receptors. Class I and class II HLA loci were covered by the typing at four-digit resolution. An early release that covered about 640 HLA-typed donors contained around 300 gigabases of sequencing data and tens of millions of unique TCR sequences. Genome-wide SNP genotypes for about 55% of the 666 donors were used in a later genetic analysis, which treated that subset as a discovery cohort. Besides the first cohort of 666 subjects, a separate validation cohort made up of around 120 different subjects was used. All discovery cohort repertoires had been generated using a single sequencing platform. The T cell repertoires of around 670 subjects were profiled by immunosequencing and related to cytomegalovirus serostatus. Five DR-DQ haplotypes were handled as single units for association and clustering, since linkage in the cohort was strong. Of the roughly 400 genotyped donors, approximately 82% fell in the genetic ancestry cluster associated with self-reported Caucasian donors. High-throughput TCR immunosequencing, statistical association of individual TCRs with disease status, and machine learning were combined to predict cytomegalovirus infection status. The investigation overall reported the following: In a later analysis, the rate of TCR association differed among HLA loci, with DRB1 alleles having the most associated TCRs and HLA-C alleles having the fewest. Most TCR sequences were observed very rarely across donors, whereas some public TCRs were present in many individuals. The only immune exposure information available for the cohort was CMV serostatus. It was suggested by the authors that the approach could potentially be generalized to other disease states and immunological phenotypes. The classifier was reported to diagnose cytomegalovirus status with high specificity and sensitivity in both the original and validation cohorts. A cluster of highly shared sequence variants was judged likely to represent a technical artifact of the sequencing pipeline. Correlated functional status among segregating V segments might reflect linkage disequilibrium, but an unknown experimental factor could not be ruled out. The earlier analysis of around 600 of the donors excluded some 15 rarely observed V segments, including chromosome 9 orphons, because counts were too low. Broadly in line with IMGT annotations, most TCR beta V segments showed up in productive rearrangements about 87% or about 30% of the time in an earlier analysis of approximately 640 of the donors. Strong co-occurrence of HLA alleles, especially DR and DQ, made assigning TCR associations to individual alleles difficult. V-gene and J-gene trimming of TCR beta chains was associated with a missense DCLRE1C variant in a later genetic analysis, and the association was replicated in an independent cohort. In a later analysis, HLA-associated TCR beta chains were found to be more clonally expanded and to have lower generation probabilities than equally common non-associated chains. The cohort was sequenced for TCR beta chains only, and without alpha or paired-chain data the features that could be detected were limited. Because HLA typing was missing for some donors at each locus, association tests included only the typed subset. The 87-base-pair reads could not distinguish some IMGT-functional V segments, including TRBV6-2 and TRBV6-3, so those segments were excluded. According to a later analysis, parvovirus B19, influenza, CMV and Epstein-Barr virus appeared linked to several top co-occurrence clusters. Three of the identified cytomegalovirus-associated TCR beta chains were confirmed in vitro to be specific for cytomegalovirus antigens. The study gave a list of about 160 TCR beta chains associated with cytomegalovirus. In a later analysis, around 17,000 TCR beta sequences were associated with specific HLA alleles at a false discovery rate of 0.05. Most CMV-associated TCR beta chains appeared to be HLA-restricted in a later analysis, and the HLA associations seemed to be driven largely by CMV exposure. A further reported finding was that TCR beta sequences accurately predicted the HLA-A and HLA-B alleles for most subjects in the first cohort. The presence/absence analyses assumed that sequencing depth was roughly uniform across donors, and that assumption may not be true. In a later genetic analysis, fewer N-insertions in productive TCRs were reported among donors in an Asian-associated ancestry cluster than the roughly 640-donor mean.

The CDR3 sequence holds 13 residues, the cysteine and phenylalanine included. The only DNA kept is the CDR3, 39 bases in frame from the first base. V and J are truncated by 8 bases and 4 bases respectively, leaving an intervening sequence of 9 bases. CDR1 SEHNR and CDR2 FQNEAQ were looked up in the germline V gene (reference sequence). This clone appeared once. This receptor's antigen is unknown. The record has no base qualities; no much larger clone is one base away. Libraries were constructed by the immunoSEQ multiplex PCR assay. A mixture of 60 forward primers for TCR Vbeta segments and 13 reverse primers for TCR Jbeta segments was used in the multiplex PCR. A multiplex PCR assay on genomic DNA amplified the CDR3 region of rearranged TCR beta genes. Amplified TCR beta libraries were sequenced as 87-base-pair reads on the Illumina HiSeq System. For the original study's pipeline: In a later analysis, approximately 74 million unique TCR beta chains were counted across the roughly 610 repertoires, and roughly 10 million of these chains were shared by at least two donors. Raw reads were error-corrected and collapsed into unique sequences by a nearest-neighbor algorithm in which closely related sequences were merged to remove PCR and sequencing errors. CDR3 sequences were aligned to IMGT reference sequences to assign V, D and J gene segments. Each retained sequence needed at least a six-nucleotide match to both a V gene segment and a J gene segment. A rearrangement was called productive if the CDR3 had no stop codons and remained in frame with V and J, and every other rearrangement was called non-productive. Following IMGT convention, CDR3 was defined as the stretch from the second conserved V-encoded cysteine to the conserved J-encoded phenylalanine. In an earlier analysis of 500 to 650 of the donors, sequences lacking an unambiguous match to a single V gene segment were excluded. In an earlier analysis of approximately 610 of the donors, V segments were called functional above 56.7% productive rearrangements and were called segregating when the between-donor standard deviation exceeded 5%. A statistical classification framework was built for diagnosing cytomegalovirus status from the catalog of TCR beta chain sequences. V and J gene assignment, in a later analysis, came from comparing TCR nucleotide sequences with IMGT/GENE-DB human TR gene sequences. In a later analysis, CDR3 sequences and most-parsimonious VDJ recombination scenarios were assigned using the TCRdist pipeline. In a later analysis, each TCR beta chain was defined by its CDR3 amino acid sequence together with its V-gene family, and reads without a unique V-gene family were excluded. A later analysis removed 592 highly shared, low-generation-probability nucleotide sequences to deal with suspected cross-contamination and a sequencing artifact. A later analysis calculated a clonal expansion index for each public chain from normalized within-repertoire ranks of inferred template counts. A later analysis computed generation probabilities with a VDJ recombination model fitted to out-of-frame rearrangements, and checked the results against IGoR. A later analysis scored TCR-TCR, TCR-HLA and TCR-CMV co-occurrence with hypergeometric tests, applying a repertoire-size bias correction to TCR pairs. To estimate false discovery rates, a later analysis permuted the HLA or CMV assignments 20 times. A later analysis grouped co-occurring TCRs with DBSCAN, adding TCRdist sequence similarity when clustering within HLA-allele-positive subsets. Repertoires with fewer than 30,000 or more than 120,000 public chains were left out of co-occurrence clustering, as were roughly five repertoires with anomalous nucleotide sharing. The immuneACCESS repertoire file appears here via TCRdb, limited to in-frame rearrangements. These files lack a portion of the clones; in checked studies, under half of the deficit traces to unresolved V genes, and the cause of the others is not known. The V and J calls and the clone size are those of that table, but D and trimming were determined from the DNA. The sample table holds 100,000 to 150,000 clones, of which more than 75% were seen once. Around 5.2% of the sample goes to the ten largest clones.

The cohort consisted of hundreds of healthy bone marrow donors. All cohort members were sampled while nominally healthy, although unrecorded immune exposures were likely present. The donor tested CMV seronegative and was one of the 352 seronegative cohort members. Every donor gave a peripheral blood sample, and the peripheral blood mononuclear cells from that sample were used for TCR beta sequencing. The Qiagen DNeasy Blood Extraction Kit was used to extract genomic DNA from the blood cell samples. This clonotype was obtained from a woman aged 25 to 39 in good health and CMV-seronegative. This chain joins TRBV7-9 to TRBJ1-6; the D segment could be TRBD1, given 5 matching bases. Sequencing input: PBMCs. The DNA sequence follows: TGTGCCAGCGGGGGAGGGTATAATTCACCCCTCCACTTT. Its protein is CASGGGYNSPLHF.